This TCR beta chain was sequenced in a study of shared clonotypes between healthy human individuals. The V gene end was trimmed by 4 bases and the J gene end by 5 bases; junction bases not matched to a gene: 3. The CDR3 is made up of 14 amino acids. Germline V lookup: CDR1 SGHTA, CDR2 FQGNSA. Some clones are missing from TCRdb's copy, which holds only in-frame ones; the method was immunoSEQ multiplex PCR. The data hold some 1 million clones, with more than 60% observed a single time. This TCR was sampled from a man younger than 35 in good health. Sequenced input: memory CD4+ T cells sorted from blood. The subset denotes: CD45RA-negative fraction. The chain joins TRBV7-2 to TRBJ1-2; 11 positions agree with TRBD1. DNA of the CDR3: TGTGCCAGCAGCTCCCGGGACAGGGGGTATGGCTACACCTTC. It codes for CASSSRDRGYGYTF.